This TCR beta chain originates from a study of blood T cells in healthy people across ages. A second PCR, run for about 7 to 11 cycles, used a sample-barcoded 5' primer plus a J-beta primer mix. Every sample returned 2.5 million or more CDR3-containing paired-end reads. TCRdb used MiXCR to reprocess the 5' RACE reads, holding one entry per CDR3 protein. The repertoire holds 1.5 million to 1.8 million distinct CDR3 sequences, 35% to 45% seen once, with about 4% in the top ten. The CDR3 extends over 13 amino acids. The germline CDR1 and CDR2 sequences are MNHNS and SASEGT. Trimming removed 0 bases at V and 9 bases at J, with 9 bases between.

Sequencing input: blood. V gene TRBV6-1 combines with J gene TRBJ1-5; D remains ambiguous. The sequence came from a woman younger than 35 in good health. CDR3 residues: CASSEAQRSPQHF. CDR3 bases: TGTGCCAGCAGTGAAGCGCAACGGTCGCCCCAGCATTTT.